This T cell receptor (beta chain) was identified during a study of T cell repertoires in cytomegalovirus infection. In the study overall: Recently identified HLA-C-restricted CMV epitopes were used, and well-studied HLA-B-restricted CMV epitopes were used as well.

MiXCR, applied by TCRdb to the reads, yields one record per CDR3 protein. Among roughly 990,000 distinct CDR3 sequences listed, roughly 31% were seen once. Notes on this clonotype: Antigen: not known.

Study-level points and caveats: The cumulative frequency of public TCR beta families identified carriers of CMV plus the relevant HLA.

The sample was cultured CD8+ T cells from PBMCs, taken from culture after CMV antigen stimulation. The clonotype comes from a human donor in good health (CMV status not recorded). Some clones in this sample may be carry-over from other donors' samples.

CDR3 region: CASGLGTAATNEKLFF. Here the CDR3 DNA reads TGTGCTAGTGGTTTGGGGACAGCAGCAACTAATGAAAAACTGTTTTTT. The chain employs TRBV12-5 and TRBJ1-4; perhaps TRBD1 as D (6 bases). Trimming stripped 1 base from V and 0 bases from J, with 9 bases between. The CDR3 is 16 amino acids. Per the germline V gene, CDR1 is LGHNT and CDR2 is FRNRAP. Full variable domain (missing parts from reference TRBV12-5 and TRBJ1-4): DARVTQTPRHKVTEMGQEVTMRCQPILGHNTVFWYRQTMMQGLELLAYFRNRAPLDDSGMPKDRFSAEMPDATLATLKIQPSEPRDSAVYFCASGLGTAATNEKLFFGSGTQLSVL.